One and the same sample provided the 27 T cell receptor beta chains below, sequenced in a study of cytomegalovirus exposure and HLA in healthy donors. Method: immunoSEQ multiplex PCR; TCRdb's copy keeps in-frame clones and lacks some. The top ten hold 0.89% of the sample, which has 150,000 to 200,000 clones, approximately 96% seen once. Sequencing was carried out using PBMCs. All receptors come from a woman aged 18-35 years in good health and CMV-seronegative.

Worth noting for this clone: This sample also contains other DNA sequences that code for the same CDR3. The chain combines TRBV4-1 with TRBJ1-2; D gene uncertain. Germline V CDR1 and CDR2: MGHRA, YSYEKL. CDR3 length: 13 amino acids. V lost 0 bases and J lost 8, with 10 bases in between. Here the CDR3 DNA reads TGCGCCAGCAGCCAAGATCGAGGGTACGGCTACACCTTC. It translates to CASSQDRGYGYTF.

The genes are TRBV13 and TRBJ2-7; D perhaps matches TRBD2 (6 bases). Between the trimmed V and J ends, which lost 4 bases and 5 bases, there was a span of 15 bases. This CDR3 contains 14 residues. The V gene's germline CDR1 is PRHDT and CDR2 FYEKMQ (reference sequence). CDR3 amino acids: CASSSGTLPNEQYF. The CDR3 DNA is TGTGCCAGCAGCTCAGGGACTCTCCCTAACGAGCAGTACTTC.

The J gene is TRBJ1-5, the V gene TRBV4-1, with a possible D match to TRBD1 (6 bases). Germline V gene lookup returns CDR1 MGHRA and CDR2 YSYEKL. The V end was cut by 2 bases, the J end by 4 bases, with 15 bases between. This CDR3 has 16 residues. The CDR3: CASSQTAGTPNQPQHF. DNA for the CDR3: TGCGCCAGCAGCCAAACCGCCGGGACACCGAATCAGCCCCAGCATTTT.

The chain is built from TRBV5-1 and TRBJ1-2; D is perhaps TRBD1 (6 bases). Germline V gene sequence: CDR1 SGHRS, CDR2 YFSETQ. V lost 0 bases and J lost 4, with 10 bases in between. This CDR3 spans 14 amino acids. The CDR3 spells CASSLEGGVYGYTF. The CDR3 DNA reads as TGCGCCAGCAGCTTGGAGGGGGGGGTCTATGGCTACACCTTC.

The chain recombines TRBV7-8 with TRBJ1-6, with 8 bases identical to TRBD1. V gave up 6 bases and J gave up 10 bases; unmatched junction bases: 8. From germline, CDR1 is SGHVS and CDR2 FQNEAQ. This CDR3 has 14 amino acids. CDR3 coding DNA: TGTGCCAGCAGACCCGGGACAGGAGACTCACCCCTCCACTTT. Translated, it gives CASRPGTGDSPLHF.

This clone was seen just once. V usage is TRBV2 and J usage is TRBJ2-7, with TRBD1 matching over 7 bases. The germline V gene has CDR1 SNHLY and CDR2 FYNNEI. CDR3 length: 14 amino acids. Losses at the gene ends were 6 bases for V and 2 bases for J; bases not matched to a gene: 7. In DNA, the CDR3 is TGTGCCAGCAGGAGGAACAGGGGCCCCTACGAGCAGTACTTC. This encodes CASRRNRGPYEQYF.

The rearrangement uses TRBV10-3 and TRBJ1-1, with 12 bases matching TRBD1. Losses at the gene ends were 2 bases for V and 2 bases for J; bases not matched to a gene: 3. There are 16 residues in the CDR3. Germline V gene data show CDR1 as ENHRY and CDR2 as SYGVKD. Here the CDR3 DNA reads TGTGCCATCAGTGAGGGGGACAGGGGGCGTAACACTGAAGCTTTCTTT. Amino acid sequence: CAISEGDRGRNTEAFF.

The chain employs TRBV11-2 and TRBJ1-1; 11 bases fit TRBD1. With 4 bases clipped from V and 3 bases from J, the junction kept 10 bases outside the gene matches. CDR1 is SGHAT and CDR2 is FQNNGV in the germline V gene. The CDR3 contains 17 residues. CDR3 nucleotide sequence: TGTGCCAGCAGCTCCCGGGGACAGGGGGTGAGGGACACTGAAGCTTTCTTT. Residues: CASSSRGQGVRDTEAFF.

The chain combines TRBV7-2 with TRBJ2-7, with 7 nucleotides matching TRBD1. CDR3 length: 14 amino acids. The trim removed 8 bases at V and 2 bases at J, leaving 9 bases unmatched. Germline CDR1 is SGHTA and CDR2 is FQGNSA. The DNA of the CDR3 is TGTGCCAGCGGCCTTGCTACAGGGGCCTACGAGCAGTACTTC. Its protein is CASGLATGAYEQYF. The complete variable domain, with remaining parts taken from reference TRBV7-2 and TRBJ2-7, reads GAGVSQSPSNKVTEKGKDVELRCDPISGHTALYWYRQSLGQGLEFLIYFQGNSAPDKSGLPSDRFSAERTGGSVSTLTIQRTQQEDSAVYLCASGLATGAYEQYFGPGTRLTVT.

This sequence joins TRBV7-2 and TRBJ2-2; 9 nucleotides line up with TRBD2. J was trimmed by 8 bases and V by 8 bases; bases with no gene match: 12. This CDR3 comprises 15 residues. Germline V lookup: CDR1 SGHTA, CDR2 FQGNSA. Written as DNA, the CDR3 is TGTGCCAGCCAGCGAGTAGCGGGGGTAGGAGGGGAGCTGTTTTTT. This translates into CASQRVAGVGGELFF.

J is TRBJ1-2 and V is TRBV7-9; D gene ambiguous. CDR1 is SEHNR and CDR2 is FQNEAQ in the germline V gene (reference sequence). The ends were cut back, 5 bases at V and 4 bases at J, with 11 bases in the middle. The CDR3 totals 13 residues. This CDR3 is CASSPVRGYGYTF. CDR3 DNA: TGTGCCAGCAGCCCCGTCCGGGGCTATGGCTACACCTTC.

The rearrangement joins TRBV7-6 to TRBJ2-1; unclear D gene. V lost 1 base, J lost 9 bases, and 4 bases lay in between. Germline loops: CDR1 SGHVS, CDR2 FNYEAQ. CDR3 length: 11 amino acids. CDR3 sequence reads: CASSLGPEQFF. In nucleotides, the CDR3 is TGTGCCAGCAGCTTAGGGCCTGAGCAGTTCTTC.

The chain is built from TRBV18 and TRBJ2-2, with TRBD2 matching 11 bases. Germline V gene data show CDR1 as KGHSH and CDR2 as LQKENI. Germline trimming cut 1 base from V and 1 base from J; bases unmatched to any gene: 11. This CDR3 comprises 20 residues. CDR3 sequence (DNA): TGTGCCAGCTCACCACGAACTAGCGGGGGCCGACTTGAGAACACCGGGGAGCTGTTTTTT. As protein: CASSPRTSGGRLENTGELFF.

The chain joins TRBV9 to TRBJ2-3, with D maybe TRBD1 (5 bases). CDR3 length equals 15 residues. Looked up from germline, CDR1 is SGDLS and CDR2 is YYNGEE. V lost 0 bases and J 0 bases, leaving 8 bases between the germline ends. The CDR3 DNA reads TGTGCCAGCAGCGTAGTAGGACAAAGCACAGATACGCAGTATTTT. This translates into CASSVVGQSTDTQYF. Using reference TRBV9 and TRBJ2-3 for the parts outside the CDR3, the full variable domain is DSGVTQTPKHLITATGQRVTLRCSPRSGDLSVYWYQQSLDQGLQFLIQYYNGEERAKGNILERFSAQQFPDLHSELNLSSLELGDSALYFCASSVVGQSTDTQYFGPGTRLTVL.

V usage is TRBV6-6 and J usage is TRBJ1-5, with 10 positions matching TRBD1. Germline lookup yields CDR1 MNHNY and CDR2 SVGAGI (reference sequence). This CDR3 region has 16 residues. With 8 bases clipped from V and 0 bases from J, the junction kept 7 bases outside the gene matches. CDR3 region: CASSRQGAASNQPQHF. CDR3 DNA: TGTGCCAGCTCAAGACAGGGGGCGGCTAGCAATCAGCCCCAGCATTTT.

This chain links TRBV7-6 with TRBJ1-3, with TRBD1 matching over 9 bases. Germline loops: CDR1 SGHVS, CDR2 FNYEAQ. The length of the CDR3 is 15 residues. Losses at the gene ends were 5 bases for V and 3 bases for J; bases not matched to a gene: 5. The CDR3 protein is CASSPGQGGGNTIYF. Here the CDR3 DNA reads TGTGCCAGCAGCCCGGGACAGGGAGGTGGAAACACCATATATTTT.

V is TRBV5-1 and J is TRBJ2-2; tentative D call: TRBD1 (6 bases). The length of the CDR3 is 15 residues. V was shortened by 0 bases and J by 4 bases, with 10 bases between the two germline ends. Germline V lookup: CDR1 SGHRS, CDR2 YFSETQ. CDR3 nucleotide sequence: TGCGCCAGCAGCTTGGCAGGGGAAGTCACCGGGGAGCTGTTTTTT. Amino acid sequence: CASSLAGEVTGELFF.

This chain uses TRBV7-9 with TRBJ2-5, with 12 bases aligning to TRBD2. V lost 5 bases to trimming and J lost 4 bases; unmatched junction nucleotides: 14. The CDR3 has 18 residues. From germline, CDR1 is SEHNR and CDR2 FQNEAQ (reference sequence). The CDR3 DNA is TGTGCCAGCAGCCTCCCCCTAGCGGGGGGGCCTTCGTCAGAGACCCAGTACTTC. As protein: CASSLPLAGGPSSETQYF.

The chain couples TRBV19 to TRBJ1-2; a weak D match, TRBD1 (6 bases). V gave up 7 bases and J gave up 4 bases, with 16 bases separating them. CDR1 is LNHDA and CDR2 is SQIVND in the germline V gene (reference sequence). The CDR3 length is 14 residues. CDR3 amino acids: CASNPSGTSYGYTF. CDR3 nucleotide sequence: TGTGCCAGTAATCCCTCTGGGACATCCTATGGCTACACCTTC.

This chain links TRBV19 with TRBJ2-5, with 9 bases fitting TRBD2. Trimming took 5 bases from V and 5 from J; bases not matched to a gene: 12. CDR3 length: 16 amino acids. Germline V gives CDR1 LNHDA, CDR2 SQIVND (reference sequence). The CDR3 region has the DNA TGTGCCAGTAGTCCCCGCGCGGGGGGGCGGGGGGAGACCCAGTACTTC. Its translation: CASSPRAGGRGETQYF. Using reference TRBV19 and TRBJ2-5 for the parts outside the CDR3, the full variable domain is DGGITQSPKYLFRKEGQNVTLSCEQNLNHDAMYWYRQDPGQGLRLIYYSQIVNDFQKGDIAEGYSVSREKKESFPLTVTSAQKNPTAFYLCASSPRAGGRGETQYFGPGTRLLVL.

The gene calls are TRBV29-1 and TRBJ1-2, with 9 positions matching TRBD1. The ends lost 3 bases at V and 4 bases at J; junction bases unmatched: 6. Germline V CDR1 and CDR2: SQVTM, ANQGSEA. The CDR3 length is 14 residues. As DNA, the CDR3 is TGCAGCGTTGAGGGACAGGGCCCTACCTATGGCTACACCTTC. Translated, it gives CSVEGQGPTYGYTF.

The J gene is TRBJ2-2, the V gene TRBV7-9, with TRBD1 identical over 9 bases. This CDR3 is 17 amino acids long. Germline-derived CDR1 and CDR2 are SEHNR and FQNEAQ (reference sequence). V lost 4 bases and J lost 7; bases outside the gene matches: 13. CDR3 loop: CASSSPPGQGSLGELFF. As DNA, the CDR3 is TGTGCCAGCAGCTCCCCTCCGGGACAGGGTTCCCTCGGGGAGCTGTTTTTT.

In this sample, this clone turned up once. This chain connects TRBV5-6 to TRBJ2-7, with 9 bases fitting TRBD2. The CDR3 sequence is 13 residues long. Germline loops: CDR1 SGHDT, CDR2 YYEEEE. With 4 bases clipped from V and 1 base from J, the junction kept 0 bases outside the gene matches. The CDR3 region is CASSAGGSYEQYF. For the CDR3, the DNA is TGTGCCAGCAGCGCGGGGGGGTCCTACGAGCAGTACTTC.

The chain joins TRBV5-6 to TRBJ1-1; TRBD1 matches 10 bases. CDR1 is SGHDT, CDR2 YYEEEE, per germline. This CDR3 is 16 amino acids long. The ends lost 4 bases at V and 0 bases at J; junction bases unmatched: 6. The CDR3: CASSNPDRGVNTEAFF. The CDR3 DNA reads TGTGCCAGCAGCAACCCGGACAGGGGGGTGAACACTGAAGCTTTCTTT.

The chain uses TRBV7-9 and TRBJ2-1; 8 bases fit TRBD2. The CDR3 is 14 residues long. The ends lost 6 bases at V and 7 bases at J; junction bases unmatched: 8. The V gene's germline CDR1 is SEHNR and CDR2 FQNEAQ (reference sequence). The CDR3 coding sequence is TGTGCCAGCAGGGGACTAGGGGGGGGGAATGAGCAGTTCTTC. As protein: CASRGLGGGNEQFF.

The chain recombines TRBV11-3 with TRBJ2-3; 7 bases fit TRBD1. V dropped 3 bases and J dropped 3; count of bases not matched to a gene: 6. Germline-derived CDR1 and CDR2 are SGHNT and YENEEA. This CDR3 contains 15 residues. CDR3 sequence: CASSLGTGATDTQYF. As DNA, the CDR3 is TGTGCCAGCAGCTTGGGTACAGGGGCGACAGATACGCAGTATTTT.

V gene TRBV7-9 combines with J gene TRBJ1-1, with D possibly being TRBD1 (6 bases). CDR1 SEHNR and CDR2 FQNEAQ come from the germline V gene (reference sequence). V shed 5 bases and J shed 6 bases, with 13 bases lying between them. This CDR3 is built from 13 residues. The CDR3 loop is CASSHKQGPEAFF. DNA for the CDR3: TGTGCCAGCAGCCATAAACAGGGCCCTGAAGCTTTCTTT. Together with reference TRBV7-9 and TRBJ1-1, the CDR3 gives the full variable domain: DTGVSQNPRHKITKRGQNVTFRCDPISEHNRLYWYRQTLGQGPEFLTYFQNEAQLEKSRLLSDRFSAERPKGSFSTLEIQRTEQGDSAMYLCASSHKQGPEAFFGQGTRLTVV.